These 15 T cell receptor beta chains came from one sample sequenced in a study of blood T cells in healthy people across ages. A second PCR, run for about 6 to 11 cycles, used a sample-barcoded 5' primer plus a J-beta primer mix. MiXCR, applied by TCRdb to the 5' RACE reads, yields one record per CDR3 protein. In the table there are approximately 1.5 million distinct CDR3 sequences, about 32% of which are singletons. Sequencing used blood. These receptors were obtained from a woman between 25 and 40 years old in good health.

This clonotype was seen a few times. V usage is TRBV20-1 and J usage is TRBJ2-3, with D perhaps TRBD1 or TRBD2 (5 bases each). Germline lookup yields CDR1 DFQATT and CDR2 SNEGSKA (reference sequence). The CDR3 totals 15 residues. With 6 bases removed from V and 4 bases from J, the gap between germline ends came to 20 bases. CDR3 DNA: TGCAGTGCGGGGGATGACATCCGATGGGCAGATACGCAGTATTTT. The encoded protein is CSAGDDIRWADTQYF.

The CDR3 region is CSVVYEGSSYNEQFF. The CDR3 nucleotides are TGCAGCGTCGTTTACGAGGGGAGCTCCTACAATGAGCAGTTCTTC. The V call is TRBV29-1, the J call TRBJ2-1, with D perhaps matching TRBD1 or TRBD2 (5 bases each). This CDR3 has 15 amino acids. From germline, CDR1 is SQVTM and CDR2 ANQGSEA. V was trimmed by 6 bases and J by 0 bases, leaving 15 bases between them.

The rearrangement uses TRBV6-5 and TRBJ2-1; either TRBD1 or TRBD2 may fit D (5 bases each). Germline V gives CDR1 MNHEY, CDR2 SVGAGI. The CDR3 is 17 amino acids. Trimming removed 6 bases from V and 2 bases from J, with 20 bases in between. CDR3 coding DNA: TGTGCCAGCAGCTACCCTCCCCTGGGGGTGACCTACAATGAGCAGTTCTTC. It specifies CASSYPPLGVTYNEQFF.

The gene calls are TRBV11-2 and TRBJ2-7; 7 bases are a match to TRBD2. Trimming took 4 bases from V and 2 from J; bases not matched to a gene: 8. The CDR3 sequence is 15 residues long. CDR1 is SGHAT and CDR2 is FQNNGV in the germline V gene. For the CDR3, the DNA is TGTGCCAGCAGCTGGAACCTGGGGGGGACCTACGAGCAGTACTTC. Translating gives CASSWNLGGTYEQYF.

A word on this clonotype: The CDR3 carries no conserved terminal phenylalanine or tryptophan, so it likely arises from a read error. The V gene is TRBV13, the J gene TRBJ2-5; a weak D match, TRBD2 (5 bases). The CDR3 is 14 residues long. Germline V gene lookup returns CDR1 PRHDT and CDR2 FYEKMQ (reference sequence). Trimming left V 5 bases short and J 1 base short, with 11 bases between. The CDR3: CASSISARQETQYV. The CDR3 DNA is TGTGCCAGCAGCATTAGCGCCCGCCAAGAGACCCAGTACGTC.

This clonotype was picked up many times. Since a much larger clone is just one base distant, this may be a read error. This rearrangement joins TRBV10-1 to TRBJ2-2; TRBD2 might be the D (5 bases). The CDR3 loop spans 9 amino acids. Looked up from germline, CDR1 is WNHNN and CDR2 is SYGVQD (reference sequence). The CDR3 DNA sequence: TGCGCCAACACCGGGGAGCGGTTTTTT. It specifies CANTGERFF.

J is TRBJ1-2 and V is TRBV20-1, with D perhaps TRBD1 (6 bases). The length of the CDR3 is 16 residues. Trimming took off 1 base at V and 6 bases at J, with 21 bases between the two ends. Germline lookup yields CDR1 DFQATT and CDR2 SNEGSKA (reference sequence). CDR3 sequence reads: CSARVPSARTAHGYTF. The CDR3 nucleotides read TGCAGTGCTAGAGTGCCTAGCGCGAGGACAGCCCATGGCTACACCTTC.

This clonotype was seen repeatedly, ten times or more. CDR3 protein: CASSGWENTQYF. The CDR3 region has the DNA TGTGCCAGCTCGGGATGGGAAAATACGCAGTATTTT. The chain recombines TRBV18 with TRBJ2-3; D is unresolved. Looked up from germline, CDR1 is KGHSH and CDR2 is LQKENI. The CDR3 runs 12 residues. The ends were cut back, 6 bases at V and 7 bases at J, with 11 bases in the middle.

Details on this clonotype: This clone may be a read error of a much larger clone one base away. The rearrangement uses TRBV5-1 and TRBJ2-7, with TRBD1 matching 9 bases. The CDR3 runs to 15 residues. The J segment lost 5 bases and the V segment lost 4 bases, leaving 10 bases of the junction unmatched. The germline V gene encodes CDR1 SGHRS and CDR2 YFSETQ. The CDR3 loop is CASSTGTGRPHEQYF. In DNA, the CDR3 is TGCGCCAGCAGCACCGGGACAGGGAGGCCCCACGAGCAGTACTTC.

About this clonotype: Because it lacks the conserved phenylalanine or tryptophan at the end, this CDR3 is likely a read error. The V and J genes are TRBV4-1 and TRBJ1-1, with a weak D call TRBD1 (5 bases). Germline-derived CDR1 and CDR2 are MGHRA and YSYEKL. V was pared by 0 bases and J by 7 bases, with 24 bases between. The CDR3 is made up of 18 amino acids. The CDR3 DNA sequence: TGCGCCAGCAGCCAAGATGTGGGGGGACGGACTGGGGCGCTTGAAGCTTTCTTA. Protein product: CASSQDVGGRTGALEAFL.

The chain employs TRBV5-1 and TRBJ2-1; 12 bases are a match to TRBD2. This CDR3 is built from 16 residues. V dropped 2 bases and J dropped 7; count of bases not matched to a gene: 7. Germline CDR1 SGHRS, CDR2 YFSETQ. The CDR3 DNA reads TGCGCCAGCAGCTTCAGACTAGCGGGAGTGGGAAATGAGCAGTTCTTC. It codes for CASSFRLAGVGNEQFF.

Worth noting for this clonotype: Mismatch with germline at one junction end may stem from a read error. This sequence joins TRBV24-1 and TRBJ1-5; D may be TRBD1 (6 bases). Germline-derived CDR1 and CDR2 are KGHDR and SFDVKD. The CDR3 is 13 residues long. The CDR3 DNA reads as TGTGCCCCGCTGGGGGGCGGAAATCAGCCCCAGAATTTT. Protein sequence: CAPLGGGNQPQNF.

The rearrangement joins TRBV10-2 to TRBJ2-7; 7 bases agree with TRBD1. The trim removed 9 bases at V and 0 bases at J, leaving 8 bases unmatched. Germline V gene data show CDR1 as WSHSY and CDR2 as SAAADI. This CDR3 has 14 residues. The CDR3 loop is CASYAGTASYEQYF. DNA of the CDR3: TGCGCCAGTTACGCCGGGACAGCCTCCTACGAGCAGTACTTC.

The chain combines TRBV10-3 with TRBJ1-1; possibly TRBD1 for D (5 bases). Germline CDR1 is ENHRY and CDR2 is SYGVKD. V lost 10 bases to trimming and J lost 1 base, with 10 bases between them. The CDR3 contains 12 residues. The CDR3 sequence is CATTTENTEAFF. CDR3 nucleotides: TGTGCCACGACGACAGAGAACACTGAAGCTTTCTTT.

This clonotype was detected many times. The J gene is TRBJ2-1, the V gene TRBV29-1, with 10 bases that match TRBD1. This CDR3 has 15 amino acids. From germline, CDR1 is SQVTM and CDR2 ANQGSEA. V lost 4 bases to trimming and J lost 4 bases; unmatched junction nucleotides: 7. This CDR3 is CSVVGPGQGYNEQFF. The CDR3 region has the DNA TGCAGCGTTGTTGGTCCGGGACAGGGGTACAATGAGCAGTTCTTC.